A selection of T cell receptor beta chains follows, all from one sample in a study of cytomegalovirus exposure and HLA in healthy donors. TCRdb's table, derived via immunoSEQ multiplex PCR, lists solely in-frame clones and lacks some. Of some 140,000 clones listed, about 86% were seen once; the top ten hold over 2%. The specimen sequenced was PBMCs. All receptors come from a human donor in good health. CDR3s include the opening cysteine and the closing phenylalanine or tryptophan. Fields, in order: CDR3 DNA, CDR3 protein, V gene, J gene, CDR3 length, clone size, D gene. A D gene is named only where the DNA matches it firmly. A row's size may be missing; if present it is once, few, many or a size class.

cdr3_nt: TGTGCCAGCAGTCGCCCCGGCGGCTCCTACAATGAGCAGTTCTTC
cdr3_aa: CASSRPGGSYNEQFF
v_call: TRBV6-5
j_call: TRBJ2-1
cdr3_length: 15
clone_size: .
d_call: .

cdr3_nt: TGTGCAGCTCCAGGGGTAAACACTGAAGCTTTCTTT
cdr3_aa: CAAPGVNTEAFF
v_call: TRBV30
j_call: TRBJ1-1
cdr3_length: 12
clone_size: .
d_call: .

cdr3_nt: TGCGCCAGCAGCAGATCCGGGACTAGCGGGGGGAATGAGCAGTTCTTC
cdr3_aa: CASSRSGTSGGNEQFF
v_call: TRBV5-1
j_call: TRBJ2-1
cdr3_length: 16
clone_size: .
d_call: TRBD2

cdr3_nt: TGTGCCAGCTCACCGAACAGGGGGCGCAGCACAGATACGCAGTATTTT
cdr3_aa: CASSPNRGRSTDTQYF
v_call: TRBV18
j_call: TRBJ2-3
cdr3_length: 16
clone_size: .
d_call: TRBD1

cdr3_nt: TGTGCCAGCAGCCTGGACAGCTCGAAGGGCTACACCTTC
cdr3_aa: CASSLDSSKGYTF
v_call: TRBV5-8
j_call: TRBJ1-2
cdr3_length: 13
clone_size: .
d_call: .

cdr3_nt: TGTGCCAGCAGCTTACAGGGAAGTTCACCCCTCCACTTT
cdr3_aa: CASSLQGSSPLHF
v_call: TRBV7-2
j_call: TRBJ1-6
cdr3_length: 13
clone_size: .
d_call: .

cdr3_nt: TGTGCCAGCCAGGACAGCTACGAGCAGTACTTC
cdr3_aa: CASQDSYEQYF
v_call: TRBV6-5
j_call: TRBJ2-7
cdr3_length: 11
clone_size: .
d_call: .

cdr3_nt: TGTGCCAGCAGAAAGACCGGGACAGGCTCCTACGAGCAGTACTTC
cdr3_aa: CASRKTGTGSYEQYF
v_call: TRBV5-5
j_call: TRBJ2-7
cdr3_length: 15
clone_size: .
d_call: TRBD1

cdr3_nt: TGCGCCAGCAGCTTGGTAGTGGGGGCGGTGAACACTGAAGCTTTCTTT
cdr3_aa: CASSLVVGAVNTEAFF
v_call: TRBV5-1
j_call: TRBJ1-1
cdr3_length: 16
clone_size: .
d_call: .

cdr3_nt: TGTGCCAGCAGAACAGGGTTTGGCAAAACCGGGGAGCTGTTTTTT
cdr3_aa: CASRTGFGKTGELFF
v_call: TRBV6-4
j_call: TRBJ2-2
cdr3_length: 15
clone_size: .
d_call: .

cdr3_nt: TGCAGCGTTGCCCTAAACCCTCATAGAGGGGGGGTGTGGGAAAAACTGTTTTTT
cdr3_aa: CSVALNPHRGGVWEKLFF
v_call: TRBV29-1
j_call: TRBJ1-4
cdr3_length: 18
clone_size: .
d_call: .

cdr3_nt: TGTGCCAGCAGCCCAGGGGGCGGAGGGGCCTACGAGCAGTACTTC
cdr3_aa: CASSPGGGGAYEQYF
v_call: TRBV5-4
j_call: TRBJ2-7
cdr3_length: 15
clone_size: .
d_call: TRBD1

cdr3_nt: TGTGCCAGTAGTATCGCCGGGTCCCGGGGCTACACCTTC
cdr3_aa: CASSIAGSRGYTF
v_call: TRBV19
j_call: TRBJ1-2
cdr3_length: 13
clone_size: few
d_call: .

cdr3_nt: TGTGCCTGGAGTGTACTGGTTTACAGCGGAAACACCATATATTTT
cdr3_aa: CAWSVLVYSGNTIYF
v_call: TRBV30
j_call: TRBJ1-3
cdr3_length: 15
clone_size: .
d_call: .

cdr3_nt: TGTGCCAGCAGCCTAATGACTAGCGGGAATGTCGGGCAGTACTTC
cdr3_aa: CASSLMTSGNVGQYF
v_call: TRBV16
j_call: TRBJ2-7
cdr3_length: 15
clone_size: .
d_call: TRBD2

cdr3_nt: TGTGCCAGCTCACCAACGGGACAGGGCAATCAGCCCCAGCATTTT
cdr3_aa: CASSPTGQGNQPQHF
v_call: TRBV18
j_call: TRBJ1-5
cdr3_length: 15
clone_size: .
d_call: TRBD1

cdr3_nt: TGCGCCAGCAGTGACACCGGGACAGGGGGCTTATTAGAGACCCAGTACTTC
cdr3_aa: CASSDTGTGGLLETQYF
v_call: TRBV10-2
j_call: TRBJ2-5
cdr3_length: 17
clone_size: .
d_call: TRBD1

cdr3_nt: TGCGCCAGCAGTGACAGGGGGCGGATAGATGGCTACACCTTC
cdr3_aa: CASSDRGRIDGYTF
v_call: TRBV5-1
j_call: TRBJ1-2
cdr3_length: 14
clone_size: .
d_call: TRBD1

cdr3_nt: TGTGCCAGCAGCTCCCTCCTCCCCCTCCACTTT
cdr3_aa: CASSSLLPLHF
v_call: TRBV7-2
j_call: TRBJ1-6
cdr3_length: 11
clone_size: .
d_call: .

cdr3_nt: TGTGCCAGCAGCTTGGTACCTACTAATTCACCCCTCCACTTT
cdr3_aa: CASSLVPTNSPLHF
v_call: TRBV5-4
j_call: TRBJ1-6
cdr3_length: 14
clone_size: few
d_call: .

cdr3_nt: TGCGCCAGCAGCTTGGGCCCACAGGGGCTGAACGAGCAGTACTTC
cdr3_aa: CASSLGPQGLNEQYF
v_call: TRBV5-1
j_call: TRBJ2-7
cdr3_length: 15
clone_size: .
d_call: TRBD1

cdr3_nt: TGTGCCAGCAGTTACGGACAGGTCGGTGGCTACACCTTC
cdr3_aa: CASSYGQVGGYTF
v_call: TRBV6-5
j_call: TRBJ1-2
cdr3_length: 13
clone_size: .
d_call: TRBD1

cdr3_nt: TGCGCCAGCAGCATCGGACAGGCGAAAGGAGAGACCCAGTACTTC
cdr3_aa: CASSIGQAKGETQYF
v_call: TRBV5-1
j_call: TRBJ2-5
cdr3_length: 15
clone_size: .
d_call: TRBD1

cdr3_nt: TGTGCCAGCAGTGAATGGAGAAGCTATAATTCACCCCTCCACTTT
cdr3_aa: CASSEWRSYNSPLHF
v_call: TRBV2
j_call: TRBJ1-6
cdr3_length: 15
clone_size: once
d_call: .

cdr3_nt: TGCAGCGGCCGGACAGGGGTGGATACTGAAGCTTTCTTT
cdr3_aa: CSGRTGVDTEAFF
v_call: TRBV29-1
j_call: TRBJ1-1
cdr3_length: 13
clone_size: few
d_call: TRBD1

cdr3_nt: TGCAGCGCCAACTCAGGGGGCGGAGAGCAGTACTTC
cdr3_aa: CSANSGGGEQYF
v_call: TRBV29-1
j_call: TRBJ2-7
cdr3_length: 12
clone_size: .
d_call: TRBD1

cdr3_nt: TGCGCCAGCAGCTTCACTAGCGGGGAGCAGTTCTTC
cdr3_aa: CASSFTSGEQFF
v_call: TRBV5-1
j_call: TRBJ2-1
cdr3_length: 12
clone_size: .
d_call: TRBD2

cdr3_nt: TGCGCCAGCAGCTTGGACTCGGGTAGGGGGAGTGAAGCTTTCTTT
cdr3_aa: CASSLDSGRGSEAFF
v_call: TRBV5-1
j_call: TRBJ1-1
cdr3_length: 15
clone_size: many
d_call: .

cdr3_nt: TGTGCCAGCAGCTTAGGTTTAGGCAGGGTCAATGAGCAGTTCTTC
cdr3_aa: CASSLGLGRVNEQFF
v_call: TRBV7-9
j_call: TRBJ2-1
cdr3_length: 15
clone_size: once
d_call: .

cdr3_nt: TGTGCCACCAGCAGAGACAGTTCCAATTCACCCCTCCACTTT
cdr3_aa: CATSRDSSNSPLHF
v_call: TRBV15
j_call: TRBJ1-6
cdr3_length: 14
clone_size: .
d_call: .

cdr3_nt: TGCGCCAGCAGCCAACGGGACAGGGGGAATAATTCACCCCTCCACTTT
cdr3_aa: CASSQRDRGNNSPLHF
v_call: TRBV4-3
j_call: TRBJ1-6
cdr3_length: 16
clone_size: .
d_call: TRBD1

cdr3_nt: TGTGCCAGCAGCTGGATTAGCGGGGGCGGGGAGCTGTTTTTT
cdr3_aa: CASSWISGGGELFF
v_call: TRBV11-1
j_call: TRBJ2-2
cdr3_length: 14
clone_size: .
d_call: TRBD2

cdr3_nt: TGTGCCAGCAGCATACTAGCGGGGTTCACAGATACGCAGTATTTT
cdr3_aa: CASSILAGFTDTQYF
v_call: TRBV7-3
j_call: TRBJ2-3
cdr3_length: 15
clone_size: .
d_call: TRBD2

cdr3_nt: TGTGCCAGCAGTGGGACTAGCGGGAGGATCACCGGGGAGCTGTTTTTT
cdr3_aa: CASSGTSGRITGELFF
v_call: TRBV6-1
j_call: TRBJ2-2
cdr3_length: 16
clone_size: .
d_call: TRBD2

cdr3_nt: TGTGCCAGCAGCTTAATCAGGGGCGCGTACAATGAGCAGTTCTTC
cdr3_aa: CASSLIRGAYNEQFF
v_call: TRBV11-2
j_call: TRBJ2-1
cdr3_length: 15
clone_size: .
d_call: .

cdr3_nt: TGCGCCAGCAGCCTAAGACCGGGGGCTGAAGCTTTCTTT
cdr3_aa: CASSLRPGAEAFF
v_call: TRBV4-1
j_call: TRBJ1-1
cdr3_length: 13
clone_size: .
d_call: .

cdr3_nt: TGCGCCAGCAGCTTGGAACTAGCGGGAGTCGGGGGAGATACGCAGTATTTT
cdr3_aa: CASSLELAGVGGDTQYF
v_call: TRBV5-1
j_call: TRBJ2-3
cdr3_length: 17
clone_size: .
d_call: TRBD2

cdr3_nt: TGTGCCAGCAGCTTAGCGCGGGTAAGCAATCAGCCCCAGCATTTT
cdr3_aa: CASSLARVSNQPQHF
v_call: TRBV7-8
j_call: TRBJ1-5
cdr3_length: 15
clone_size: .
d_call: .

cdr3_nt: TGTGCCAGCAGCAAAGGGCCAGGGTTTATTAATGAGCAGTTCTTC
cdr3_aa: CASSKGPGFINEQFF
v_call: TRBV14
j_call: TRBJ2-1
cdr3_length: 15
clone_size: .
d_call: .

cdr3_nt: TGTGCCAGCAGCCCCCGGGCGGGGAACAATGAGCAGTTCTTC
cdr3_aa: CASSPRAGNNEQFF
v_call: TRBV7-3
j_call: TRBJ2-1
cdr3_length: 14
clone_size: .
d_call: .

cdr3_nt: TGTGCCTGGAGTAGTCTAGGAGACGGGGAGCTGTTTTTT
cdr3_aa: CAWSSLGDGELFF
v_call: TRBV30
j_call: TRBJ2-2
cdr3_length: 13
clone_size: .
d_call: .

cdr3_nt: TGTGCCAGCAGTGAGAGGGTGAACACTGAAGCTTTCTTT
cdr3_aa: CASSERVNTEAFF
v_call: TRBV2
j_call: TRBJ1-1
cdr3_length: 13
clone_size: .
d_call: .

cdr3_nt: TGCAGCGCTGCGCGCGGGCAGAGAACCGAGCAGTACTTC
cdr3_aa: CSAARGQRTEQYF
v_call: TRBV29-1
j_call: TRBJ2-7
cdr3_length: 13
clone_size: .
d_call: .

cdr3_nt: TGTGCCAGCAGGGGGGGGAGAGAGGATGGAAATGAGCAGTTCTTC
cdr3_aa: CASRGGREDGNEQFF
v_call: TRBV2
j_call: TRBJ2-1
cdr3_length: 15
clone_size: once
d_call: TRBD2

cdr3_nt: TGTGCCAGCAGGGGCAGTCAGGGAGGGAACACTGAAGCTTTCTTT
cdr3_aa: CASRGSQGGNTEAFF
v_call: TRBV27
j_call: TRBJ1-1
cdr3_length: 15
clone_size: once
d_call: .

cdr3_nt: TGTGCCAGCAGCTTGGATACTAGCGGGAGTTTAGGCGGGGAGCTGTTTTTT
cdr3_aa: CASSLDTSGSLGGELFF
v_call: TRBV5-4
j_call: TRBJ2-2
cdr3_length: 17
clone_size: few
d_call: TRBD2